The 23 T cell receptor beta chains given below trace back to one sample, sequenced in a study of T cells in Graves' hyperthyroidism and ophthalmopathy. TCR beta CDR3 sequences were amplified from RNA transcripts. The TCR CDR3 was amplified in a first-round RT-PCR using the HTBI primer set. TCRdb reanalysed the multiplex PCR reads using MiXCR and keeps one entry per CDR3 protein. The table records 560,000 or so distinct CDR3 sequences, just under 20% of them present only once. The sequencing sample was made of blood. The receptors here all came from a man in his forties with Graves' ophthalmopathy.

The chain uses TRBV20-1 and TRBJ2-2; 10 bases match TRBD1. Germline lookup yields CDR1 DFQATT and CDR2 SNEGSKA (reference sequence). CDR3 length equals 13 residues. V lost 6 bases, J lost 8 bases, and 6 bases stayed unmatched. CDR3 amino acids: CSALDRGRGELFF. Written as DNA, the CDR3 is TGCAGTGCCCTTGACAGGGGGCGTGGGGAGCTGTTTTTT.

This clonotype was seen many times. The rearrangement links TRBV12-3 or TRBV12-4 to TRBJ2-5; a possible D gene is TRBD1 (6 bases). With 6 bases removed from V and 2 bases from J, the gap between germline ends came to 13 bases. The CDR3 has 14 residues. As DNA, the CDR3 is TGTGCCAGCAGCCGCAGGACAGCTCAAGAGACCCAGTACTTC. It codes for CASSRRTAQETQYF.

There are a few counts of this clonotype. The rearrangement joins TRBV15 to TRBJ2-4, with D tentatively TRBD2 (7 bases). Germline CDR1 is LNHNV and CDR2 is YYDKDF (reference sequence). Trimming stripped 4 bases from V and 8 bases from J, with 24 bases between. The length of the CDR3 is 17 residues. CDR3 protein: CATSTLSGGDDWDIQYF. Here the CDR3 DNA reads TGTGCCACCAGCACTCTCTCGGGGGGCGACGACTGGGACATTCAGTACTTC.

This clonotype was counted only a few times. The chain is built from TRBV27 and TRBJ2-1; D is unresolved. The ends were cut back, 4 bases at V and 5 bases at J, with 18 bases in the middle. CDR3 size: 16 residues. Germline V gene data show CDR1 as MNHEY and CDR2 as SMNVEV (reference sequence). For the CDR3, the DNA is TGTGCCAGCAGTTCCCCCCGACCCGGTTTGGACAATGAGCAGTTCTTC. Amino acid sequence: CASSSPRPGLDNEQFF.

This clonotype was counted a few times. The rearrangement links TRBV29-1 to TRBJ2-7, with D unresolved. CDR1 and CDR2 (germline): SQVTM, ANQGSEA. CDR3 length equals 14 residues. Trimming shortened V by 2 bases and J by 2 bases, and 13 bases separated the two germline ends. The CDR3 DNA reads TGCAGCGTTGAAACCTTCGACGGAGCCTACGAGCAGTACTTC. Its translation is CSVETFDGAYEQYF.

This clonotype has more than one count but fewer than ten. V usage is TRBV5-5 and J usage is TRBJ2-1; TRBD2 might be the D (6 bases). The CDR3 is made up of 15 amino acids. Trimming shortened V by 4 bases and J by 0 bases, and 11 bases separated the two germline ends. CDR1 is SGHKS, CDR2 YYEKEE, per germline (reference sequence). The CDR3 here is CASSLSGNSYNEQFF. The CDR3 coding sequence is TGTGCCAGCAGCCTTAGCGGTAACTCCTACAATGAGCAGTTCTTC.

This sequence joins TRBV11-2 and TRBJ2-1, with 16 bases identical to TRBD2. The germline gives CDR1 SGHAT, CDR2 FQNNGV. V shed 8 bases and J 12 bases; nucleotides not matched to a gene: 19. This CDR3 has 18 amino acids. Here the CDR3 reads CASGYPPTGTSGRGGQFF. CDR3 sequence (DNA): TGTGCCAGCGGATACCCCCCTACCGGGACTAGCGGGAGGGGCGGGCAGTTCTTC.

This chain links TRBV7-9 with TRBJ1-1; possible D gene TRBD1, 6 bases. CDR1 and CDR2 from the germline V gene are SEHNR and FQNEAQ (reference sequence). The length of the CDR3 is 13 residues. The germline V and J ends were trimmed by 4 bases and 9 bases, with 15 bases remaining between them. CDR3 sequence (DNA): TGTGCCAGCAGCTCGGGAGGGGGGGCCAAAGCTTTCTTT. The encoded protein is CASSSGGGAKAFF. The entire variable domain, with the rest obtained from reference TRBV7-9 and TRBJ1-1, is as follows: DTGVSQNPRHKITKRGQNVTFRCDPISEHNRLYWYRQTLGQGPEFLTYFQNEAQLEKSRLLSDRFSAERPKGSFSTLEIQRTEQGDSAMYLCASSSGGGAKAFFGQGTRLTVV.

This chain connects TRBV4-1 to TRBJ2-2; D unclear. V lost 6 bases and J lost 0, with 5 bases in between. This CDR3 has 13 residues. The germline V gene has CDR1 MGHRA and CDR2 YSYEKL. CDR3 bases: TGCGCCAGCAGGTCGGCGAACACCGGGGAGCTGTTTTTT. As protein: CASRSANTGELFF.

This clonotype was counted ten times or more. As DNA, the CDR3 is TGTGCCAGCAGTGAGCAGGGTAAGAGCAATCAGCCCCAGCATTTT. Protein product: CASSEQGKSNQPQHF. The chain recombines TRBV6-1 with TRBJ1-5; a possible D gene is TRBD1 (5 bases). CDR3 length: 15 residues. Trimming left V 3 bases short and J 1 base short, with 10 bases between. Germline V lookup: CDR1 MNHNS, CDR2 SASEGT.

The genes are TRBV6-1 and TRBJ2-5; possibly TRBD2 for D (5 bases). The CDR3 extends over 14 amino acids. Germline V lookup: CDR1 MNHNS, CDR2 SASEGT. With 3 bases removed from V and 1 base from J, the gap between germline ends came to 9 bases. The CDR3 reads CASSESAGQETQYF. As DNA, the CDR3 is TGTGCCAGCAGTGAGTCCGCGGGCCAAGAGACCCAGTACTTC.

Here the CDR3 DNA reads TGTGCCAGCGGCCTAGTGGGGCAGGGGCGCACCTACGAGCAGTACTTC. As protein: CASGLVGQGRTYEQYF. V gene TRBV2 combines with J gene TRBJ2-7; maybe TRBD1 (6 bases). Germline CDR1 and CDR2: SNHLY and FYNNEI. With 8 bases removed from V and 2 bases from J, the gap between germline ends came to 22 bases. This CDR3 spans 16 amino acids.

On this clonotype itself: A read error may explain this, as a much larger clone is one base away. The V gene is TRBV6-5, the J gene TRBJ2-1; D is unresolved. The end of the DNA aligns better with TRBJ2-7, so the J call may be wrong. The CDR3 sequence is 14 residues long. Germline lookup yields CDR1 MNHEY and CDR2 SVGAGI. The CDR3 DNA follows: TGTGCCAGCAGTTTGATTGGCTCCTACAATGAGCAGTACTTC. This gives the protein CASSLIGSYNEQYF.

The chain has TRBV3-1 and TRBJ2-7; 9 positions agree with TRBD2. The germline CDR1 and CDR2 sequences are LGHDT and YNNKEL (reference sequence). The ends lost 1 base at V and 2 bases at J; junction bases unmatched: 6. The CDR3 loop spans 16 amino acids. The CDR3 protein is CASSQGIASGTYEQYF. The DNA for the CDR3 is TGTGCCAGCAGCCAAGGTATAGCTAGCGGGACCTACGAGCAGTACTTC.

This clonotype has more than one count but fewer than ten. A junction end diverges from the germline sequence, so it may reflect a read error. V usage is TRBV5-1 and J usage is TRBJ2-3, with 9 nucleotides matching TRBD2. The CDR3 totals 18 residues. The germline V gene encodes CDR1 SGHRS and CDR2 YFSETQ. The CDR3, as DNA: TGTGCCAGCAGCTTGGAGGGTAGCGGGAGAATTTTCATAGATACGCAGTATTTT. It specifies CASSLEGSGRIFIDTQYF.

This clonotype was counted ten times or more. This chain uses TRBV7-8 with TRBJ1-5; TRBD1 matches 8 bases. The ends lost 5 bases at V and 7 bases at J; junction bases unmatched: 13. From germline, CDR1 is SGHVS and CDR2 FQNEAQ. The CDR3 has 16 residues. For the CDR3, the DNA is TGTGCCAGCAGCGGAAAAACAGGGGGTCGTAACCAGCCCCAGCATTTT. Amino acids: CASSGKTGGRNQPQHF. Filled out from reference TRBV7-8 and TRBJ1-5, the complete variable domain reads GAGVSQSPRYKVAKRGQDVALRCDPISGHVSLFWYQQALGQGPEFLTYFQNEAQLDKSGLPSDRFFAERPEGSVSTLKIQRTQQEDSAVYLCASSGKTGGRNQPQHFGDGTRLSIL.

J is TRBJ2-6 and V is TRBV29-1; D is perhaps TRBD1 (6 bases). Deletions cut 6 bases from V and 0 bases from J, with 6 bases between. Germline V gene sequence: CDR1 SQVTM, CDR2 ANQGSEA. The CDR3 sequence is 13 residues long. The CDR3 protein is CSVDSSGANVLTF. CDR3 coding DNA: TGCAGCGTGGACAGCTCTGGGGCCAACGTCCTGACTTTC.

The chain couples TRBV27 to TRBJ1-2; TRBD1 is a possible D gene (5 bases). Trimming took 2 bases from V and 7 from J, leaving 11 bases between them. The CDR3 runs 13 residues. Germline CDR1 is MNHEY and CDR2 is SMNVEV (reference sequence). CDR3 DNA sequence: TGTGCCAGCAGTTTACAGGGTGAGGGTGGCTACACCTTC. It codes for CASSLQGEGGYTF.

This clonotype showed up many times. The V gene is TRBV20-1, the J gene TRBJ1-5, with 9 nucleotides matching TRBD1. The germline V gene has CDR1 DFQATT and CDR2 SNEGSKA (reference sequence). The CDR3 consists of 15 residues. Losses at the gene ends were 6 bases for V and 3 bases for J; bases not matched to a gene: 9. CDR3 DNA sequence: TGCAGTGCCCCCGCCGGACAGGGGATCAATCAGCCCCAGCATTTT. Encoded protein: CSAPAGQGINQPQHF.

In this sample, this clonotype turned up a few times. The rearrangement joins TRBV7-2 to TRBJ2-7, with TRBD2 matching over 7 bases. CDR1 and CDR2 from the germline V gene are SGHTA and FQGNSA. The junction had 6 bases not matched to a gene; V was cut back by 7 bases and J by 0 bases. The CDR3 sequence is 14 residues long. CDR3 nucleotide sequence: TGTGCCAGCACCACTGTAGCGGGCTCCTACGAGCAGTACTTC. Its translation: CASTTVAGSYEQYF. Combining the CDR3 with reference TRBV7-2 and TRBJ2-7 gives the whole variable domain GAGVSQSPSNKVTEKGKDVELRCDPISGHTALYWYRQSLGQGLEFLIYFQGNSAPDKSGLPSDRFSAERTGGSVSTLTIQRTQQEDSAVYLCASTTVAGSYEQYFGPGTRLTVT.

The gene calls are TRBV20-1 and TRBJ2-2, with 10 bases matching TRBD1. Germline CDR1 and CDR2: DFQATT and SNEGSKA (reference sequence). V was pared by 6 bases and J by 4 bases, with 8 bases of the junction left unmatched. The CDR3 runs to 15 residues. CDR3 DNA: TGCAGTGCCCAAGACAGGGGGCGAGGCACCGGGGAGCTGTTTTTT. It encodes CSAQDRGRGTGELFF.

The J gene is TRBJ2-1, the V gene TRBV29-1; TRBD1 is a possible D gene (6 bases). Germline assignment: CDR1 SQVTM and CDR2 ANQGSEA. Trimming removed 7 bases at V and 0 bases at J, with 16 bases between. The CDR3 sequence is 15 residues long. For the CDR3, the DNA is TGCAGCGCTATGGGTACAGGGAGCTCCTACAATGAGCAGTTCTTC. It yields the protein CSAMGTGSSYNEQFF.

In its sample, this clonotype was seen many times. The V and J genes are TRBV2 and TRBJ2-1; 12 bases fit TRBD2. This CDR3 is 15 amino acids long. Germline lookup yields CDR1 SNHLY and CDR2 FYNNEI. The ends lost 7 bases at V and 2 bases at J; junction bases unmatched: 3. CDR3 coding DNA: TGTGCCAGCAATCCTAGCGGGGGGGCCTACAATGAGCAGTTCTTC. Translation gives CASNPSGGAYNEQFF. Supplemented by reference TRBV2 and TRBJ2-1, the full variable domain reads EPEVTQTPSHQVTQMGQEVILRCVPISNHLYFYWYRQILGQKVEFLVSFYNNEISEKSEIFDDQFSVERPDGSNFTLKIRSTKLEDSAMYFCASNPSGGAYNEQFFGPGTRLTVL.